This record covers a single T cell receptor beta chain. The data were taken from a study of blood T cell repertoires in COVID-19. Study as a whole: COVID-19 samples from acute and convalescent phases originated in the United States, Italy and Spain. Sample material is recorded as cDNA or gDNA derived from T cells, B-cell-depleted T cells, or PBMCs.

Original processing notes: Amplification from reference gene primers served as the basis for estimated nucleated cell counts. Only in-frame clones appear in the TCRdb table, and some are missing; sequencing was by immunoSEQ multiplex PCR. V and J calls and clone size are given by that table; D and trimming were obtained from the DNA. The sample includes under 130,000 clones, approximately 80% of them seen just once. Sequencing was carried out using peripheral blood. The sequence came from a man aged 65 to 79 with active or convalescent COVID-19.

CDR3 sequence reads: CASSRGLAGQETQYF. The CDR3 DNA reads TGTGCCAGCTCACGGGGACTAGCGGGACAAGAGACCCAGTACTTC. V is TRBV18 and J is TRBJ2-5; 13 bases agree with TRBD2. Germline V lookup: CDR1 KGHSH, CDR2 LQKENI. The CDR3 is made up of 15 amino acids. V gave up 4 bases and J gave up 2 bases; unmatched junction bases: 1.